The text below deals with one T cell receptor beta chain. Per the germline V gene, CDR1 is SGHNT and CDR2 is YYREEE (reference sequence). V lost 3 bases and J 5 bases, leaving 9 bases between the germline ends. The CDR3 has 12 residues. This record belongs to a study of blood T cell repertoires in COVID-19. Sequencing was performed with immunoSEQ multiplex PCR; in TCRdb, only in-frame clones are kept and a portion is missing. Here the sample spans approximately 49,000 clones, around 84% being singletons. This clonotype was obtained from a man aged 45-65 years with acute or convalescent COVID-19. The sample consisted of peripheral blood. V usage is TRBV5-4 and J usage is TRBJ2-7, with D tentatively TRBD2 (5 bases). CDR3 region: CASSSDYDEQYF. CDR3 DNA sequence: TGTGCCAGCAGCTCCGACTATGACGAGCAGTACTTC.